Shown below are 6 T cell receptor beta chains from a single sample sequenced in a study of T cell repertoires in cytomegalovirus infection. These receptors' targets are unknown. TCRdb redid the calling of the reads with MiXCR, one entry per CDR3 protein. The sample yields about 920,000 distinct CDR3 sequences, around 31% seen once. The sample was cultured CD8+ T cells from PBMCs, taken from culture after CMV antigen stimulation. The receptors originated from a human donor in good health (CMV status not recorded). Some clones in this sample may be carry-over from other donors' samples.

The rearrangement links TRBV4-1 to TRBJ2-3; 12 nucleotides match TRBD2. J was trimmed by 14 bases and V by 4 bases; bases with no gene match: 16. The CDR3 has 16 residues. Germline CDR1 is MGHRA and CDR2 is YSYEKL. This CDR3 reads CASSPRTSGDGDARYF. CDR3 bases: TGCGCCAGCAGCCCCCGGACTAGCGGGGATGGGGATGCGCGGTATTTT.

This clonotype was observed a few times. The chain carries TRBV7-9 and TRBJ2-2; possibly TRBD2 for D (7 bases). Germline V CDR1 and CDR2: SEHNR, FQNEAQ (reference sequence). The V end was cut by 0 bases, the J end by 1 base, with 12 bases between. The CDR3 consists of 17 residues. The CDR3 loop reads CASSLAGGAKNTGELFF. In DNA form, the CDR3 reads TGTGCCAGCAGCTTAGCTGGGGGGGCGAAGAACACCGGGGAGCTGTTTTTT.

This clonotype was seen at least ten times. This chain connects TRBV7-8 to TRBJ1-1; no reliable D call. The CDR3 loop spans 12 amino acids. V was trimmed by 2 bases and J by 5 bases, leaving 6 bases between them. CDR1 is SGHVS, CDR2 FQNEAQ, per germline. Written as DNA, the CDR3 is TGTGCCAGCAGCTTATCAAGGACTGAAGCTTTCTTT. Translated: CASSLSRTEAFF.

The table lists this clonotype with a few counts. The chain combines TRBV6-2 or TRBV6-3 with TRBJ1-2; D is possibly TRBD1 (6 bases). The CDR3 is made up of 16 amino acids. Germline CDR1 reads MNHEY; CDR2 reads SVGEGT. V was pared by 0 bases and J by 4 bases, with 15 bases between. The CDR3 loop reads CASSYSKHQGSYGYTF. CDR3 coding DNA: TGTGCCAGCAGTTACTCAAAACATCAGGGGAGCTATGGCTACACCTTC.

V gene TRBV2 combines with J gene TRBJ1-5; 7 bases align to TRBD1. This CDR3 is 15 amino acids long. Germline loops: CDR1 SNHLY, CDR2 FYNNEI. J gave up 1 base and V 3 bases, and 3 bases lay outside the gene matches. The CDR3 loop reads CASSEHRGSNQPQHF. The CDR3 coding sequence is TGTGCCAGCAGTGAGCACAGGGGCAGCAATCAGCCCCAGCATTTT.

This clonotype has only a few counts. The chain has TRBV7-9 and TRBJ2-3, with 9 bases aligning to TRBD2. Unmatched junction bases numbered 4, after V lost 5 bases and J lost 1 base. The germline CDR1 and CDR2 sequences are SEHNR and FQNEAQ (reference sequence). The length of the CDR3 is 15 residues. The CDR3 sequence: CASSGRGGGTDTQYF. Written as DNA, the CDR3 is TGTGCCAGCAGCGGGCGGGGGGGGGGCACAGATACGCAGTATTTT.